This T cell receptor beta chain is drawn from a study of blood T cell repertoires in COVID-19. Overall study context: Researchers got acute and convalescent COVID-19 samples from the United States, Italy and Spain.

Looked up from germline, CDR1 is SEHNR and CDR2 is FQNEAQ (reference sequence). Trimming left V 5 bases short and J 14 bases short, with 13 bases between. This CDR3 is 12 amino acids long. Data came from immunoSEQ multiplex PCR; TCRdb stores just in-frame clones and leaves some out. The sample records about 43,000 clones, about 80% being singletons. The chain joins TRBV7-9 to TRBJ1-6; D may be TRBD1 (6 bases). The material sequenced was peripheral blood. This TCR derives from an older woman with acute or convalescent COVID-19. CDR3 sequence (DNA): TGTGCCAGCAGCGCTGTTGAGGGGGCCCTCCACTTT. This encodes CASSAVEGALHF.